This TCR beta chain is drawn from a study of graft-versus-host responses after intestinal transplantation. Study background: Recipients got multivisceral, liver-intestinal, or isolated intestinal transplants. Each recipient received anti-thymocyte globulin induction, then tacrolimus and steroids for two to three years.

Sequencing used immunoSEQ multiplex PCR; TCRdb keeps in-frame clones, though not all of them. The sample carries approximately 85,000 clones, about 91% recorded once. The CDR3 is 13 amino acids. Trimming took 8 bases from V and 6 from J; bases not matched to a gene: 6. Germline CDR1 is MNHEY and CDR2 is SVGAGI. About this clone: The antigen is undetermined.

General study findings and limits: Detected in recipient marrow were GvH clones, some of which were first observed in ileum or blood.

This sample comprised unstimulated CD8+ T cells sorted from spleen or lymph node cells, obtained before transplant. The receptor was isolated from a human donor who was the organ donor for an intestinal transplant. The chain employs TRBV6-5 and TRBJ1-2, with 10 bases that match TRBD1. Here the CDR3 reads CASSRDRGDGYTF. The CDR3 coding sequence is TGTGCCAGCTCCAGGGACAGGGGCGATGGCTACACCTTC.